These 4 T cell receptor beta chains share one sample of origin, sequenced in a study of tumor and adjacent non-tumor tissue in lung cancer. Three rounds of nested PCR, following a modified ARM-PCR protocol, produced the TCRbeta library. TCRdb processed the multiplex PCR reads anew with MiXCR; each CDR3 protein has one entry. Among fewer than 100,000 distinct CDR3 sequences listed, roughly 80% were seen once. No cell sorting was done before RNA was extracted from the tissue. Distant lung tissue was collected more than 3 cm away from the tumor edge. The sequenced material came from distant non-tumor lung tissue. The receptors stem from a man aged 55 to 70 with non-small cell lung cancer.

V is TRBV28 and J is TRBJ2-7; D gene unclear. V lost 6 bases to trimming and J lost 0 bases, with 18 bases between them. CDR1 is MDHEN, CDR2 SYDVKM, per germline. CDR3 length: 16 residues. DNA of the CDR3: TGTGCCAGCAGCCCTACCGACGGCGGTTTCTCCTACGAGCAGTACTTC. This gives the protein CASSPTDGGFSYEQYF. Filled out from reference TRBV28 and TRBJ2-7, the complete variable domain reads DVKVTQSSRYLVKRTGEKVFLECVQDMDHENMFWYRQDPGLGLRLIYFSYDVKMKEKGDIPEGYSVSREKKERFSLILESASTNQTSMYLCASSPTDGGFSYEQYFGPGTRLTVT.

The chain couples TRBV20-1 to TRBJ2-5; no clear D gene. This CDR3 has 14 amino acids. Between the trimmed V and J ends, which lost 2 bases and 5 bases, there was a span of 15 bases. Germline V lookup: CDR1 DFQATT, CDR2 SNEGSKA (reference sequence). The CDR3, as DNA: TGCAGTGCTAGACACGCCCTCCCCTCGGAGACCCAGTACTTC. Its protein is CSARHALPSETQYF.

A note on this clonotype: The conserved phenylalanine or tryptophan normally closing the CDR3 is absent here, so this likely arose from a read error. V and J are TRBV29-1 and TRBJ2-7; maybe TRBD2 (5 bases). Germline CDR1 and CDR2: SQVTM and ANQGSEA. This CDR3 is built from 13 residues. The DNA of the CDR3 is TGCTGCATTGGAGGCGGGCGCTCCTACGAGCAGTACTTA. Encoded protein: CCIGGGRSYEQYL.

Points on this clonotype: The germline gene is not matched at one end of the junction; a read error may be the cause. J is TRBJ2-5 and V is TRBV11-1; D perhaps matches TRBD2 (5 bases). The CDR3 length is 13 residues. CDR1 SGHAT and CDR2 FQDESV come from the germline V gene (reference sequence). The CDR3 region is CVSSLANGETQYF. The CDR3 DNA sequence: TGTGTCAGCAGCTTAGCGAACGGGGAGACCCAGTACTTC. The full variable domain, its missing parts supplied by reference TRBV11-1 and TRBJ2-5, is EAEVAQSPRYKITEKSQAVAFWCDPISGHATLYWYRQILGQGPELLVQFQDESVVDDSQLPKDRFSAERLKGVDSTLKIQPAELGDSAMYLCVSSLANGETQYFGPGTRLLVL.